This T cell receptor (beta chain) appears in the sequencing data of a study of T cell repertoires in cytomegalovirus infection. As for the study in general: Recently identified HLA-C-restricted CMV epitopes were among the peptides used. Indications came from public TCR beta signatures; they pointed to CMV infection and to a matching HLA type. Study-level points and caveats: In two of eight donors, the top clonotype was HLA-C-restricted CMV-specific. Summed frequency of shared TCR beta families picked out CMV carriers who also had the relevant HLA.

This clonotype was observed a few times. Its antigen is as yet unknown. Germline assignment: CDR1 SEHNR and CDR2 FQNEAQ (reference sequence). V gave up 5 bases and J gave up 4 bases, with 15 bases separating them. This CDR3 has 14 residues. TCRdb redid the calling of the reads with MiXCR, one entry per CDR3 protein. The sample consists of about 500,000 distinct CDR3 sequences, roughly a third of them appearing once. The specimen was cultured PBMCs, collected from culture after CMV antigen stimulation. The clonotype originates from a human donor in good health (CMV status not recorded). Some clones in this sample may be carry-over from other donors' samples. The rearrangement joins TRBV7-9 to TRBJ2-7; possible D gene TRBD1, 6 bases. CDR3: CASSPRGPKYEQYF. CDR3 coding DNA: TGTGCCAGCAGCCCCAGGGGACCGAAGTACGAGCAGTACTTC.